These 3 T cell receptor beta chains originate from one sample sequenced in a study of shared clonotypes between healthy human individuals. Data came from immunoSEQ multiplex PCR; TCRdb stores just in-frame clones and leaves some out. This table has around 300,000 clones, around 86% appearing once. The sequenced material came from memory CD8+ T cells sorted from blood. The subset here: CD45RO+ cells pooled with CCR7-negative TemRA cells. The receptors shown here come from a man aged 18 to 29 in good health.

The chain combines TRBV7-9 with TRBJ1-6, with 8 bases aligning to TRBD1. The germline V gene encodes CDR1 SEHNR and CDR2 FQNEAQ (reference sequence). This CDR3 has 15 residues. V lost 1 base to trimming and J lost 9 bases; unmatched junction nucleotides: 5. The CDR3: CASSLVAGGGSPLHF. DNA for the CDR3: TGTGCCAGCAGCTTAGTAGCAGGGGGCGGTTCACCCCTCCACTTT.

This chain uses TRBV4-1 with TRBJ1-2; D gene ambiguous. This CDR3 contains 14 residues. V was shortened by 7 bases and J by 4 bases, with 16 bases between the two germline ends. Germline V lookup: CDR1 MGHRA, CDR2 YSYEKL. The CDR3 region has the DNA TGCGCCAGCAAATTTCTTGTCGGAGCCTATGGCTACACCTTC. Encoded protein: CASKFLVGAYGYTF.

This chain joins TRBV7-2 and TRBJ2-4, with no clear D. CDR3 length: 19 residues. The V and J ends lost 5 bases and 2 bases respectively, with 25 bases between them. CDR1 and CDR2 from the germline V gene are SGHTA and FQGNSA. CDR3 coding DNA: TGTGCCAGCAGCGTTGCCGGTTGGGCCCTCTACTACCCCAAAAACATTCAGTACTTC. This encodes CASSVAGWALYYPKNIQYF.